Listed below are T cell receptor beta chains from one sample, sequenced in a study of OX40 agonist ivuxolimab in advanced cancers. The repertoire was sequenced with immunoSEQ multiplex PCR; TCRdb's copy has only in-frame clones and lacks some. The sample lists 70,000 to 80,000 clones; about 91% were seen once. The sequences come from CD4+ or CD8+ T cells sorted from blood, collected in a trial of the OX40 agonist ivuxolimab. These receptors all stem from an adult with an advanced solid tumor such as melanoma, head and neck, liver or kidney cancer. The CDR3 runs from the conserved cysteine through the conserved F or W. Fields, in order: V gene, clone size, J gene, CDR3 protein. Clone size is given for some rows only: seen once, a few or many times, or a class if the clone is expanded.

v_call: TRBV11-2
clone_size: NA
j_call: TRBJ2-4
cdr3_aa: CASSSLRNPNIQYF

v_call: TRBV19
clone_size: NA
j_call: TRBJ1-1
cdr3_aa: CASSPVEATGNTEAFF

v_call: TRBV18
clone_size: few
j_call: TRBJ1-1
cdr3_aa: CASSPDKPGQGGNEAFF

v_call: TRBV5-1
clone_size: NA
j_call: TRBJ2-5
cdr3_aa: CASSFRTGGAETQYF

v_call: TRBV5-6
clone_size: NA
j_call: TRBJ2-2
cdr3_aa: CASHWSGGRTGELFF

v_call: TRBV19
clone_size: NA
j_call: TRBJ2-1
cdr3_aa: CASSRRWTGMYDEQFF

v_call: TRBV10-2
clone_size: NA
j_call: TRBJ2-5
cdr3_aa: CASSASGPQETQYF

v_call: TRBV4-3
clone_size: few
j_call: TRBJ1-2
cdr3_aa: CASSQEPRSYGYTF

v_call: TRBV7-2
clone_size: NA
j_call: TRBJ1-2
cdr3_aa: CASSRSGMEANYGYTF

v_call: TRBV7-2
clone_size: NA
j_call: TRBJ2-7
cdr3_aa: CASSFRASGLPSSYEQYF

v_call: TRBV19
clone_size: once
j_call: TRBJ1-2
cdr3_aa: CASSTGPLSMHGYTF

v_call: TRBV28
clone_size: NA
j_call: TRBJ2-7
cdr3_aa: CASSFKRYEQYF

v_call: TRBV28
clone_size: NA
j_call: TRBJ2-2
cdr3_aa: CASSLWSGANTGELFF

v_call: TRBV2
clone_size: few
j_call: TRBJ2-3
cdr3_aa: CANPGTPRTDTQYF

v_call: TRBV6-4
clone_size: NA
j_call: TRBJ1-4
cdr3_aa: CARSQWTPEKLFF

v_call: TRBV11-2
clone_size: NA
j_call: TRBJ2-7
cdr3_aa: CASSRPLTSAYEQYF

v_call: TRBV18
clone_size: NA
j_call: NA
cdr3_aa: CASSPGQVISYEQYF

v_call: TRBV7-8
clone_size: NA
j_call: TRBJ1-1
cdr3_aa: CASSSLRHMNTEAFF

v_call: TRBV4-1
clone_size: NA
j_call: TRBJ1-5
cdr3_aa: CASSPLAQGGQPQHF

v_call: TRBV10-3
clone_size: NA
j_call: TRBJ2-5
cdr3_aa: CATAGHAYQETQYF

v_call: TRBV4-1
clone_size: NA
j_call: TRBJ2-1
cdr3_aa: CASSQAGRGAFDEQFF

v_call: TRBV28
clone_size: NA
j_call: TRBJ1-2
cdr3_aa: CASSLSSGLYGYTF

v_call: TRBV7-6
clone_size: NA
j_call: TRBJ2-2
cdr3_aa: CASSPGTPPGELFF

v_call: TRBV7-9
clone_size: NA
j_call: TRBJ2-3
cdr3_aa: CASSFYRGQRTDTQYF

v_call: TRBV28
clone_size: once
j_call: TRBJ1-1
cdr3_aa: CASRLDGEAFF

v_call: TRBV2
clone_size: NA
j_call: TRBJ1-3
cdr3_aa: CASTEGSSGNTIYF